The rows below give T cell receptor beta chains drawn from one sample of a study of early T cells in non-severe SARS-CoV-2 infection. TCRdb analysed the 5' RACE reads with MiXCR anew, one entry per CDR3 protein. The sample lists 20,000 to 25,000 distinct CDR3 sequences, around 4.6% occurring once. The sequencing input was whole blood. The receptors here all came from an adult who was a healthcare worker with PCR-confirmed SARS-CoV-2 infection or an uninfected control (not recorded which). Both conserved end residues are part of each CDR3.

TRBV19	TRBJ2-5	CASSLGSVKETQYF
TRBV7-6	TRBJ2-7	CASSLVRDRDFRPYEQYF
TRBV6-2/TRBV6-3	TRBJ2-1	CASSKTSYNEQFF
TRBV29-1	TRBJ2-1	CSDSGTSPYNEQFF
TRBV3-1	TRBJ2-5	CASSPWGRRETQYF
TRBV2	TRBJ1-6	CASSEDHSLQRPLHF
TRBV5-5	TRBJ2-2	CASSLGPTPYTGELFF
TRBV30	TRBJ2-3	CAWTPGLAGPKVDTQYF
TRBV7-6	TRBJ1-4	CASGKQRAEANEKLFF
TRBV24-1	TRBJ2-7	CATSDGQRFEQYF
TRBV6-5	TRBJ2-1	CASALGQINEQFF
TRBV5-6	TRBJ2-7	CASSLWGSYEQYF
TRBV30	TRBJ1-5	CAWSVRGTGGYQPQHF
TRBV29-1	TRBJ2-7	CSVATGQGSYPYEQYF
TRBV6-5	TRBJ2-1	CASSYSTSGHNEQFF
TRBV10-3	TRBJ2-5	CAIRTGTGGAGTQYF
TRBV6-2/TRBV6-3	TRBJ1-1	CASILTGNTEAFF
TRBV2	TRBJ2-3	CASSDPTTPQVGLTDTQYF
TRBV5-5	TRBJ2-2	CASTGLAGNTGELFF
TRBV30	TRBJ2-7	CAWSQPRDRSTYEQYF
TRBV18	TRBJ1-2	CASSPRDKGRNYGYTF
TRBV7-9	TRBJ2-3	CASSFVGRSTDTQYF
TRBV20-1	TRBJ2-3	CSARSPTGRGTDTQYF
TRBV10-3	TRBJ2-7	CAIRSPGQGYEQYF
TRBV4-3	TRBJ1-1	CASSQFGDTEAFF
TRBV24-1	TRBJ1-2	CATSDSKQGARAYGYTF
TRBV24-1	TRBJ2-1	CATSPRRGAFSYNEQFF
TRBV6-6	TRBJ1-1	CASSYYGVWTYSTEAFF
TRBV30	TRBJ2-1	CAFLRLASSYNEQFF
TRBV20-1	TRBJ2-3	CSARDSTASTDTQYF
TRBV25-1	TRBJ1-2	CASSEAGLLNYGYTF
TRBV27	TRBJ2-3	CASSSGTSGKNTQYF
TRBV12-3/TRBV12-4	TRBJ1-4	CASSLGLNEKLFF
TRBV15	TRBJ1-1	CATSPGKEGFKMNTEAFF
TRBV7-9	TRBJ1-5	CASSPTDNSNQPQHF
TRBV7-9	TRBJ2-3	CASSLSTSTQYF
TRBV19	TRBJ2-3	CASSIGGDPTDTQYF
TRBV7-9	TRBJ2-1	CASSLGNNEQFF
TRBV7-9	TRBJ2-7	CASSLKNRAYEQYF
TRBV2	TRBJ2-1	CASSSGRGPYNEQFF
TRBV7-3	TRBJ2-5	CASSEEGQSGAQYF
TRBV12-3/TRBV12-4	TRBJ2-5	CASSLVPPWGQETQYF
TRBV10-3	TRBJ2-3	CAISAWRGFESSTDTQYF
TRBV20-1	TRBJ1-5	CSAQRTGYSNQPQHF
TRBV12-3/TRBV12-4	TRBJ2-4	CASSLSGQGAYIQYF
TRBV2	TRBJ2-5	CASNSVAGTETQYF
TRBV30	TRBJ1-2	CAWKRNWGSQDGYTF
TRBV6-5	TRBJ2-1	CASSRQRSSYNEQFF
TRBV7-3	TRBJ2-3	CASSPLPDSSLTQYF
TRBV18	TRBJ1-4	CASSPGVTNEKLFF
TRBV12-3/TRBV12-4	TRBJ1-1	CASSFAENTEAFF
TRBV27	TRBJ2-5	CASSSLAGRETQYF